The 30 T cell receptor beta chains given below trace back to one sample, sequenced in a study of T-cell memory formation after mild COVID-19. MiXCR, applied by TCRdb to the 5' RACE reads, yields one record per CDR3 protein. The data contain roughly 190,000 distinct CDR3 sequences, under 30% of them singletons. Input material: PBMCs or a T cell subset sorted from them (not recorded which). These receptors all come from an adult woman who had mild COVID-19 (a few samples of this study predate the infection). Cell type and time point are not known.

V gene TRBV7-9 combines with J gene TRBJ1-1, with 9 bases aligning to TRBD1. The V gene's germline CDR1 is SEHNR and CDR2 FQNEAQ (reference sequence). The CDR3 is 16 amino acids. The J segment lost 2 bases and the V segment lost 3 bases, leaving 7 bases of the junction unmatched. CDR3 protein: CASSFPGTGINTEAFF. The CDR3 bases are TGTGCCAGCAGCTTTCCCGGGACAGGGATTAACACTGAAGCTTTCTTT. The whole variable domain, remainder taken from reference TRBV7-9 and TRBJ1-1, is DTGVSQNPRHKITKRGQNVTFRCDPISEHNRLYWYRQTLGQGPEFLTYFQNEAQLEKSRLLSDRFSAERPKGSFSTLEIQRTEQGDSAMYLCASSFPGTGINTEAFFGQGTRLTVV.

J is TRBJ2-4 and V is TRBV9; D tentatively fits TRBD1 or TRBD2 (5 bases each). Trimming stripped 4 bases from V and 0 bases from J, with 11 bases between. Looked up from germline, CDR1 is SGDLS and CDR2 is YYNGEE. The CDR3 sequence is 15 residues long. In DNA, the CDR3 is TGTGCCAGCAGCCACAAAGGGACAGCCAAAAACATTCAGTACTTC. As protein: CASSHKGTAKNIQYF. The full variable domain, rest sourced from reference TRBV9 and TRBJ2-4, is DSGVTQTPKHLITATGQRVTLRCSPRSGDLSVYWYQQSLDQGLQFLIQYYNGEERAKGNILERFSAQQFPDLHSELNLSSLELGDSALYFCASSHKGTAKNIQYFGAGTRLSVL.

This clonotype was observed a handful of times. The chain carries TRBV7-9 and TRBJ2-6, with D unclear. Looked up from germline, CDR1 is SEHNR and CDR2 is FQNEAQ (reference sequence). V shed 5 bases and J shed 0 bases, with 8 bases lying between them. This CDR3 is built from 15 residues. CDR3 coding DNA: TGTGCCAGCAGCCCACATATCTCTGGGGCCAACGTCCTGACTTTC. Translating gives CASSPHISGANVLTF.

This clonotype has a handful of counts. The chain employs TRBV7-8 and TRBJ1-5; unclear D gene. V gave up 5 bases and J gave up 7 bases, with 12 bases separating them. The CDR3 extends over 13 amino acids. The germline V gene encodes CDR1 SGHVS and CDR2 FQNEAQ. CDR3 in amino acids: CASSQEKWQPQHF. The CDR3 coding sequence is TGTGCCAGCAGCCAGGAGAAGTGGCAGCCCCAGCATTTT.

The chain joins TRBV2 to TRBJ2-5; D unclear. Germline V gene sequence: CDR1 SNHLY, CDR2 FYNNEI. V was pared by 6 bases and J by 2 bases, with 16 bases between. The CDR3 consists of 15 residues. The CDR3 DNA sequence: TGTGCCAGCAGGGTCTCTATCGCCACACAAGAGACCCAGTACTTC. Amino acids: CASRVSIATQETQYF.

In DNA form, the CDR3 reads TGTGCCAGCAGTCCAACAGAGACCTTCTCCTACGAGCAGTACTTC. Translating it yields CASSPTETFSYEQYF. The rearrangement uses TRBV6-5 and TRBJ2-7; no reliable D call. The CDR3 runs to 15 residues. CDR1 MNHEY and CDR2 SVGAGI come from the germline V gene. Trimming removed 5 bases at V and 0 bases at J, with 14 bases between.

CDR3 DNA: TGTGCCAGCAGTTGGGGACAGGGGTTGTCTGGCTACACCTTC. This encodes CASSWGQGLSGYTF. This chain links TRBV28 with TRBJ1-2; TRBD1 matches 10 bases. The CDR3 has 14 amino acids. From germline, CDR1 is MDHEN and CDR2 SYDVKM. V was pared by 4 bases and J by 7 bases, with 6 bases of the junction left unmatched.

This chain connects TRBV25-1 to TRBJ2-5, with D possibly matching TRBD2 (6 bases). This CDR3 has 15 amino acids. In germline, CDR1 is MGHDK, CDR2 SYGVNS. V lost 3 bases and J lost 2, with 13 bases in between. CDR3 in DNA: TGTGCCAGCAGTGAGGGGGGTTTCCCGCAAGAGACCCAGTACTTC. This encodes CASSEGGFPQETQYF.

The chain has TRBV6-2 or TRBV6-3 and TRBJ2-2, with 7 bases that match TRBD1. The CDR3 totals 15 residues. CDR1 is MNHEY and CDR2 is SVGEGT in the germline V gene. Losses at the gene ends were 10 bases for V and 4 bases for J; bases not matched to a gene: 12. The CDR3 reads CATTRGSAGTGELFF. CDR3 DNA: TGTGCCACCACCAGGGGGTCCGCGGGCACCGGGGAGCTGTTTTTT.

This clonotype has a handful of counts. V gene TRBV5-1 combines with J gene TRBJ2-3; 9 nucleotides align to TRBD1. The germline V gene has CDR1 SGHRS and CDR2 YFSETQ. Trimming took 3 bases from V and 5 from J; bases not matched to a gene: 7. The CDR3 has 15 amino acids. The CDR3 region has the DNA TGCGCCAGCAGCTACGGGACAGGGTTTGTAGATACGCAGTATTTT. It encodes CASSYGTGFVDTQYF.

In nucleotides, the CDR3 is TGCAGTGCTAGAGATCGTAATAGGGGGGCGAAAACTGAAGCTTTCTTT. It encodes CSARDRNRGAKTEAFF. The chain is built from TRBV20-1 and TRBJ1-1, with D possibly matching TRBD1 (6 bases). The CDR3 consists of 16 residues. The ends were cut back, 0 bases at V and 5 bases at J, with 19 bases in the middle. Germline assignment: CDR1 DFQATT and CDR2 SNEGSKA (reference sequence).

This clonotype was seen repeatedly, ten times or more. The chain employs TRBV29-1 and TRBJ2-3; 8 bases map to TRBD2. CDR1 and CDR2 from the germline V gene are SQVTM and ANQGSEA. CDR3 length: 16 amino acids. Unmatched junction bases numbered 13, after V lost 7 bases and J lost 1 base. CDR3 sequence reads: CSAFAGTSGGTDTQYF. The CDR3 coding sequence is TGCAGCGCATTCGCCGGCACTAGCGGCGGCACAGATACGCAGTATTTT.

The chain is built from TRBV11-3 and TRBJ2-3; no firm D call. The CDR3 length is 18 residues. Deletions cut 5 bases from V and 3 bases from J, with 24 bases between. Germline V lookup: CDR1 SGHNT, CDR2 YENEEA. CDR3 sequence reads: CASSEPSGWSGLTDTQYF. The CDR3, as DNA: TGTGCCAGCAGCGAGCCCTCGGGTTGGTCTGGGTTAACAGATACGCAGTATTTT. The full variable domain, in which reference TRBV11-3 and TRBJ2-3 provide the parts outside the CDR3, is EAGVVQSPRYKIIEKKQPVAFWCNPISGHNTLYWYLQNLGQGPELLIRYENEEAVDDSQLPKDRFSAERLKGVDSTLKIQPAELGDSAVYLCASSEPSGWSGLTDTQYFGPGTRLTVL.

This chain links TRBV20-1 with TRBJ1-2; no definite D call. V lost 3 bases and J lost 0, with 11 bases in between. The CDR3 totals 14 residues. The germline gives CDR1 DFQATT, CDR2 SNEGSKA (reference sequence). The CDR3 bases are TGCAGTGCTAGGGTCCCCAGGACTAACTATGGCTACACCTTC. It is translated as CSARVPRTNYGYTF.

The chain employs TRBV5-1 and TRBJ2-3; 9 positions agree with TRBD2. From germline, CDR1 is SGHRS and CDR2 YFSETQ. The CDR3 is made up of 16 amino acids. With V trimmed by 0 bases and J by 2 bases, 4 bases remained unmatched. CDR3: CASSLEGGGVTDTQYF. The CDR3 bases are TGCGCCAGCAGCTTGGAAGGCGGGGGGGTCACAGATACGCAGTATTTT.

The chain links TRBV20-1 to TRBJ2-3; no reliable D call. With 6 bases removed from V and 2 bases from J, the gap between germline ends came to 6 bases. CDR1 DFQATT and CDR2 SNEGSKA come from the germline V gene (reference sequence). The CDR3 totals 11 residues. The CDR3 DNA reads as TGCAGTGCGGCAATCACAGATACGCAGTATTTT. This sequence encodes CSAAITDTQYF.

This clonotype showed up just once. The chain has TRBV5-8 and TRBJ2-7; D possibly corresponds to TRBD1 (5 bases). Trimming removed 0 bases at V and 4 bases at J, with 11 bases between. Germline V lookup: CDR1 SGHTS, CDR2 YDEGEE. The CDR3 is 14 residues long. This CDR3 is CASSLGRVLYEQYF. CDR3 nucleotide sequence: TGTGCCAGCAGCTTGGGCAGGGTCTTGTACGAGCAGTACTTC.

Only a few counts were recorded for this clonotype. The rearrangement joins TRBV6-1 to TRBJ2-1, with D possibly matching TRBD1 (5 bases). The CDR3 contains 12 residues. Germline V CDR1 and CDR2: MNHNS, SASEGT. Trimming removed 8 bases from V and 4 bases from J, with 9 bases in between. The CDR3 DNA sequence: TGTGCCAGCTCGGACAATTACAATGAGCAGTTCTTC. This gives the protein CASSDNYNEQFF.

This clonotype was seen once. The CDR3 DNA is TGTGCCAGCAGCATACGGTCAGGGAATCAGCCCCAGCATTTT. Its translation: CASSIRSGNQPQHF. J is TRBJ1-5 and V is TRBV12-3 or TRBV12-4, with D tentatively TRBD1 (5 bases). This CDR3 is built from 14 residues. Trimming cost V 6 bases and J 4 bases, with 13 bases left between them.

The V and J genes are TRBV12-3 or TRBV12-4 and TRBJ1-5; D possibly corresponds to TRBD1 (5 bases). V shed 6 bases and J shed 4 bases, with 13 bases lying between them. The CDR3 sequence is 14 residues long. The CDR3: CASSHGTLNQPQHF. CDR3 sequence (DNA): TGTGCCAGCAGCCACGGGACCTTAAATCAGCCCCAGCATTTT.

The chain joins TRBV12-3 or TRBV12-4 to TRBJ1-5; maybe TRBD1 (5 bases). The V and J ends lost 3 bases and 3 bases respectively, with 9 bases between them. This CDR3 is built from 14 residues. The CDR3 DNA reads TGTGCCAGCAGTTTGAGAGGGGACAATCAGCCCCAGCATTTT. Its protein is CASSLRGDNQPQHF.

This clonotype was found a few times. The rearrangement uses TRBV12-3 or TRBV12-4 and TRBJ2-3, with D unclear. Trimming took off 5 bases at V and 1 base at J, with 10 bases between the two ends. This CDR3 is 14 amino acids long. CDR3 protein: CASSPLSRTDTQYF. Here the CDR3 DNA reads TGTGCCAGCAGTCCCCTCAGCCGCACAGATACGCAGTATTTT.

The genes are TRBV5-1 and TRBJ2-4; D possibly corresponds to TRBD1 (7 bases). Trimming left V 7 bases short and J 4 bases short, with 12 bases between. The CDR3 is 13 residues long. CDR1 and CDR2 from the germline V gene are SGHRS and YFSETQ. The CDR3 DNA follows: TGCGCCAGCTCGCAGGGGGGAAAAAACATTCAGTACTTC. Translated, it gives CASSQGGKNIQYF.

This clonotype has just a few counts. V gene TRBV20-1 combines with J gene TRBJ2-7, with D unclear. Germline V CDR1 and CDR2: DFQATT, SNEGSKA (reference sequence). This CDR3 region has 15 residues. V gave up 2 bases and J gave up 2 bases, with 16 bases separating them. Here the CDR3 reads CSARIGTSVAYEQYF. For the CDR3, the DNA is TGCAGTGCTAGAATTGGTACAAGTGTCGCCTACGAGCAGTACTTC.

The genes are TRBV20-1 and TRBJ1-2; no definite D call. Germline loops: CDR1 DFQATT, CDR2 SNEGSKA (reference sequence). Between the trimmed V and J ends, which lost 3 bases and 4 bases, there was a span of 9 bases. The CDR3 is made up of 12 amino acids. The CDR3 reads CSARPEGYGYTF. The CDR3 region has the DNA TGCAGTGCTAGGCCGGAGGGCTATGGCTACACCTTC.

This clonotype was detected a few times. The V gene is TRBV6-1, the J gene TRBJ1-2; D is ambiguous. Trimming left V 2 bases short and J 6 bases short, with 13 bases between. The CDR3 sequence is 14 residues long. Germline CDR1 MNHNS, CDR2 SASEGT. The CDR3 loop is CASSESQGWDGYTF. The CDR3 nucleotides are TGTGCCAGCAGTGAATCCCAAGGGTGGGATGGCTACACCTTC.

CDR3 nucleotide sequence: TGTGCCAGCAGCTTAGATGCCCTAGCGGGAATTTTTGCCAGGTACAATGAGCAGTTCTTC. Translation: CASSLDALAGIFARYNEQFF. V is TRBV11-2 and J is TRBJ2-1; 9 bases agree with TRBD2. The length of the CDR3 is 20 residues. Germline lookup yields CDR1 SGHAT and CDR2 FQNNGV. The J segment lost 4 bases and the V segment lost 0 bases, leaving 16 bases of the junction unmatched. Supplemented by reference TRBV11-2 and TRBJ2-1, the full variable domain reads EAGVAQSPRYKIIEKRQSVAFWCNPISGHATLYWYQQILGQGPKLLIQFQNNGVVDDSQLPKDRFSAERLKGVDSTLKIQPAKLEDSAVYLCASSLDALAGIFARYNEQFFGPGTRLTVL.

This clonotype was detected a few times. The chain is built from TRBV7-3 and TRBJ2-1, with a possible D match to TRBD1 (6 bases). Germline CDR1 SGHTA, CDR2 FQGTGA. Trimming removed 1 base at V and 8 bases at J, with 12 bases between. The CDR3 totals 14 residues. This CDR3 is CASSLIGTSHEQFF. The CDR3 nucleotides read TGTGCCAGCAGCTTAATCGGGACATCCCATGAGCAGTTCTTC. Using reference TRBV7-3 and TRBJ2-1 for the parts outside the CDR3, the full variable domain is GAGVSQTPSNKVTEKGKYVELRCDPISGHTALYWYRQSLGQGPEFLIYFQGTGAADDSGLPNDRFFAVRPEGSVSTLKIQRTERGDSAVYLCASSLIGTSHEQFFGPGTRLTVL.

This clonotype was seen a few times. This chain uses TRBV20-1 with TRBJ1-2, with 7 nucleotides matching TRBD1. Looked up from germline, CDR1 is DFQATT and CDR2 is SNEGSKA (reference sequence). Unmatched junction bases numbered 7, after V lost 3 bases and J lost 6 bases. CDR3 length equals 13 residues. CDR3 in DNA: TGCAGTGCTAGGGACAGGCTTTTGGATGGCTACACCTTC. Translating gives CSARDRLLDGYTF.

The chain carries TRBV15 and TRBJ1-1, with 7 nucleotides matching TRBD1. Germline lookup yields CDR1 LNHNV and CDR2 YYDKDF (reference sequence). The CDR3 covers 14 residues. V trimming: 8 bases; J trimming: 0 bases; junction bases outside the gene matches: 6. The chain's CDR3 is CATRRTGVNTEAFF. The DNA of the CDR3 is TGTGCCACCCGTCGGACAGGAGTGAACACTGAAGCTTTCTTT. The full variable domain, in which reference TRBV15 and TRBJ1-1 provide the parts outside the CDR3, is DAMVIQNPRYQVTQFGKPVTLSCSQTLNHNVMYWYQQKSSQAPKLLFHYYDKDFNNEADTPDNFQSRRPNTSFCFLDIRSPGLGDTAMYLCATRRTGVNTEAFFGQGTRLTVV.